Below, 5 T cell receptor beta chains from the same sample are listed, as sequenced in a study of OX40 agonist ivuxolimab in advanced cancers. Libraries were prepared by immunoSEQ multiplex PCR; TCRdb keeps only in-frame clonotypes and omits some of them. Altogether about 92,000 clones are present, approximately 91% being singletons, with the ten largest covering 0.3% to 0.4%. The sample consisted of CD4+ or CD8+ T cells sorted from blood, taken in a trial of the OX40 agonist ivuxolimab. These receptors were obtained from an adult with an advanced solid tumor such as melanoma, head and neck, liver or kidney cancer.

This chain uses TRBV7-2 with TRBJ1-2; 8 bases are shared with TRBD1. Germline CDR1 reads SGHTA; CDR2 reads FQGNSA. Losses at the gene ends were 5 bases for V and 2 bases for J; bases not matched to a gene: 7. The CDR3 is made up of 15 amino acids. CDR3 region: CASSEQGGPNYGYTF. DNA of the CDR3: TGTGCCAGCAGCGAACAGGGGGGCCCAAACTATGGCTACACCTTC.

CDR3 bases: TGTGCCAGCAGCTTGGAGGTCAGGGGAGGCTATGGCTACACCTTC. It specifies CASSLEVRGGYGYTF. The J gene is TRBJ1-2, the V gene TRBV5-6; possible D gene TRBD1, 6 bases. The germline gives CDR1 SGHDT, CDR2 YYEEEE. CDR3 length: 15 amino acids. V shed 0 bases and J shed 4 bases, with 13 bases lying between them.

The rearrangement uses TRBV11-2 and TRBJ2-3; weak D call: TRBD2 (5 bases). Germline CDR1 reads SGHAT; CDR2 reads FQNNGV. This CDR3 comprises 14 residues. V gave up 1 base and J gave up 0 bases, with 5 bases separating them. CDR3 bases: TGTGCCAGCAGCTTAGGGACTAGCACAGATACGCAGTATTTT. Its translation: CASSLGTSTDTQYF.

The sample holds one count of this clone. The rearrangement joins TRBV7-3 to TRBJ1-2; D possibly corresponds to TRBD1 (5 bases). Per the germline V gene, CDR1 is SGHTA and CDR2 is FQGTGA. V was shortened by 2 bases and J by 0 bases, with 10 bases between the two germline ends. CDR3 length equals 15 residues. CDR3 loop: CASSLWGNSNYGYTF. CDR3 DNA sequence: TGTGCCAGCAGCTTATGGGGCAACTCTAACTATGGCTACACCTTC.

The V gene is TRBV5-1, the J gene TRBJ1-1, with TRBD1 matching 12 bases. J gave up 8 bases and V 4 bases, and 6 bases lay outside the gene matches. Germline CDR1 and CDR2: SGHRS and YFSETQ. The CDR3 spans 14 residues. CDR3 coding DNA: TGCGCCAGCAGCCCGGGACAGGGGGCATACGAAGCTTTCTTT. Amino acids: CASSPGQGAYEAFF. Full variable domain (rest looked up from reference TRBV5-1 and TRBJ1-1): KAGVTQTPRYLIKTRGQQVTLSCSPISGHRSVSWYQQTPGQGLQFLFEYFSETQRNKGNFPGRFSGRQFSNSRSEMNVSTLELGDSALYLCASSPGQGAYEAFFGQGTRLTVV.